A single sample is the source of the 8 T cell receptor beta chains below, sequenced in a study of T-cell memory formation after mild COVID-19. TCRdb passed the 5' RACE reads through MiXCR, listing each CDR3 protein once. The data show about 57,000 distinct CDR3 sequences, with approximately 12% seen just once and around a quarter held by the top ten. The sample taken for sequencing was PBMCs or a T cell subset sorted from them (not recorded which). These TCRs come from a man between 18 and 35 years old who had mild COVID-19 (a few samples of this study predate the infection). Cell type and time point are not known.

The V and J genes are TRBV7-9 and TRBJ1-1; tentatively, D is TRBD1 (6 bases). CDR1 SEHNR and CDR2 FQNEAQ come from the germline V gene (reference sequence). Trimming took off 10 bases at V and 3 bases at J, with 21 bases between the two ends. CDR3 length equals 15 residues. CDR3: CATRAKTRQDTEAFF. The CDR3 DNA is TGTGCCACCCGGGCGAAGACTCGACAGGACACTGAAGCTTTCTTT.

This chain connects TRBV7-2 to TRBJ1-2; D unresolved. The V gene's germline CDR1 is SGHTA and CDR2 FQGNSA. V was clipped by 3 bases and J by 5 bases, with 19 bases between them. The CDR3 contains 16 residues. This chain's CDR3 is CASSFTVNPDSYGYTF. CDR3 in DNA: TGTGCCAGCAGCTTTACCGTTAACCCAGATTCATATGGCTACACCTTC.

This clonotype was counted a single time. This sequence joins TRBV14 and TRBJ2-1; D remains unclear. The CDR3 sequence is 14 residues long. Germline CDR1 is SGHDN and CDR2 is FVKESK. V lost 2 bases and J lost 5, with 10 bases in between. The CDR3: CASSQTRWNNEQFF. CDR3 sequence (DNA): TGTGCCAGCAGCCAAACAAGGTGGAACAATGAGCAGTTCTTC.

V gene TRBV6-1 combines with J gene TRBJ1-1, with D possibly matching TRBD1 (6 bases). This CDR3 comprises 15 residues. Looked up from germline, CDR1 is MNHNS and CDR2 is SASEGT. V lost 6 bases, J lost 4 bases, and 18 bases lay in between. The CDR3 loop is CASSFEKGGGTEAFF. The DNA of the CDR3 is TGTGCCAGCAGCTTTGAAAAAGGGGGGGGCACTGAAGCTTTCTTT.

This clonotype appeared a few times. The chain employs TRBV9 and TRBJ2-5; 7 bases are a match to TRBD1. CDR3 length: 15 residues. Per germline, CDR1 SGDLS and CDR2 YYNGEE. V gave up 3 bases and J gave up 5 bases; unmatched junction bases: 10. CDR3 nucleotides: TGTGCCAGCAGCGCAGACACAGGGGCAAGGGAGACCCAGTACTTC. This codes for CASSADTGARETQYF.

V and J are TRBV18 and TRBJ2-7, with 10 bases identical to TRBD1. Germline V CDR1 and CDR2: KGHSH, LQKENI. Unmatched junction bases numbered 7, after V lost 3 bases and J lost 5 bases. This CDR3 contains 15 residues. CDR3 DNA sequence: TGTGCCAGCTCACCCGCCGGGACAGGGGACCACGAGCAGTACGTC. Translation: CASSPAGTGDHEQYV.

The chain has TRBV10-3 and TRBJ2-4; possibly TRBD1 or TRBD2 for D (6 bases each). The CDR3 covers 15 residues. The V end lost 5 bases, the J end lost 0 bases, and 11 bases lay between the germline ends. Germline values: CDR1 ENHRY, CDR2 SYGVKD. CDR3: CAISQQGLAKNIQYF. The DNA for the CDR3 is TGTGCCATCAGTCAACAGGGACTAGCCAAAAACATTCAGTACTTC.

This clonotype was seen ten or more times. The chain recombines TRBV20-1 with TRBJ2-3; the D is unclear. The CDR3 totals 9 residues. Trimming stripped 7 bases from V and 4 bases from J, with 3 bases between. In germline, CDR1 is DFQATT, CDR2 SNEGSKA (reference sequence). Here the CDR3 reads CSDSDTQYF. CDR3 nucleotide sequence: TGCAGTGACTCAGATACGCAGTATTTT.